The present T cell receptor (beta chain) was sequenced within a study of blood T cell repertoires in COVID-19. This clone is a singleton in its sample. CDR1 KGHSH and CDR2 LQKENI come from the germline V gene. V was cut by 3 bases and J by 4 bases, with 9 bases left in between. CDR3 length equals 13 residues. Using immunoSEQ multiplex PCR, the repertoire was profiled, and TCRdb retains in-frame clones only, with some absent. The repertoire has about 210,000 clones, 75% to 85% of them found once; the top ten carry around 8.8%. The sequence came from a middle-aged man who had recovered from COVID-19. The material sequenced was PBMCs or T cells enriched from blood (not recorded which). The V and J genes are TRBV18 and TRBJ1-2; D gene ambiguous. The CDR3 spells CASSPDKAYGYTF. DNA for the CDR3: TGTGCCAGCTCACCCGACAAGGCCTATGGCTACACCTTC.